This TCR beta chain was sequenced for a study of cytomegalovirus exposure and HLA in healthy donors. The PCR employed 60 Vbeta primers together with 13 Jbeta primers. The repertoire was sequenced with immunoSEQ multiplex PCR; TCRdb's copy has only in-frame clones and lacks some. Among about 140,000 clones listed, just over 70% were seen once. Trimming removed 3 bases from V and 4 bases from J; junction bases left unmatched: 18. The length of the CDR3 is 18 residues. The germline CDR1 and CDR2 sequences are SGDLS and YYNGEE. About this clone: Its target is unknown.

Overall study findings and caveats: Later on, an analysis found that several of the most significant clusters appeared to be linked to common viral pathogens, which included parvovirus B19.

The sequence derives from a woman aged 25 to 39 in good health and CMV-seronegative. Sequencing used PBMCs. The V call is TRBV9, the J call TRBJ1-2; 7 bases align to TRBD1. DNA of the CDR3: TGTGCCAGCAGCGGGTGGGGATCGGGCCAGGGGGTCCCCTATGGCTACACCTTC. Translation gives CASSGWGSGQGVPYGYTF. Variable domain in full (rest from reference TRBV9 and TRBJ1-2): DSGVTQTPKHLITATGQRVTLRCSPRSGDLSVYWYQQSLDQGLQFLIQYYNGEERAKGNILERFSAQQFPDLHSELNLSSLELGDSALYFCASSGWGSGQGVPYGYTFGSGTRLTVV.